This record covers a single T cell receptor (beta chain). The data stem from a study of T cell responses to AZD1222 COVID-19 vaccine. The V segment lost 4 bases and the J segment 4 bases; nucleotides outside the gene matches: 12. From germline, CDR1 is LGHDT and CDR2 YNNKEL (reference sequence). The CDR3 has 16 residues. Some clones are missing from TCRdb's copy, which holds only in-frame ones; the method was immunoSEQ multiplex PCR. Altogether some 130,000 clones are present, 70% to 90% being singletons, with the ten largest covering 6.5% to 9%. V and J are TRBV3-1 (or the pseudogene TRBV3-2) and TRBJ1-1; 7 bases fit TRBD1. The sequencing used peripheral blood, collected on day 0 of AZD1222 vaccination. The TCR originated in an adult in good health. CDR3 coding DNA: TGTGCCAGCAGCCCAAACAGGGGAGGATTTCGCACTGAAGCTTTCTTT. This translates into CASSPNRGGFRTEAFF.